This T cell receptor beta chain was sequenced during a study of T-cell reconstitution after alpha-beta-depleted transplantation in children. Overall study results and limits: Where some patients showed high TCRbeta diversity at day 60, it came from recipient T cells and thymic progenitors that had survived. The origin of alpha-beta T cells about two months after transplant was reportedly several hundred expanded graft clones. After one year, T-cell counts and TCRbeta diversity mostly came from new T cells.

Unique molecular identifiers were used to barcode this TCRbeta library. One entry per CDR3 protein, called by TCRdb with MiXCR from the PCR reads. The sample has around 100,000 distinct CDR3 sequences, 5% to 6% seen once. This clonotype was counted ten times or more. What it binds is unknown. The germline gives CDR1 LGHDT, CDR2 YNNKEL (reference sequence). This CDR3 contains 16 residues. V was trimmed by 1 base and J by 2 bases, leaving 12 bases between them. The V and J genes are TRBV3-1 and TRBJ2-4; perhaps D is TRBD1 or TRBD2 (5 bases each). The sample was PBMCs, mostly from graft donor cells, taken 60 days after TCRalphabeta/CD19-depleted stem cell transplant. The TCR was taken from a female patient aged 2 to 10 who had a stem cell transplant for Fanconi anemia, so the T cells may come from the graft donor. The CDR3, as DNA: TGTGCCAGCAGCCAAGGAGGGGCTTTCACCAAAAACATTCAGTACTTC. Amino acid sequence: CASSQGGAFTKNIQYF. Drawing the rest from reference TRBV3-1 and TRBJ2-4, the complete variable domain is DTAVSQTPKYLVTQMGNDKSIKCEQNLGHDTMYWYKQDSKKFLKIMFSYNNKELIINETVPNRFSPKSPDKAHLNLHINSLELGDSAVYFCASSQGGAFTKNIQYFGAGTRLSVL.